What follows describes a single TCR beta chain. What it binds is unknown. Vbeta (60) and Jbeta (13) primers were used in the PCR. Produced via immunoSEQ multiplex PCR; TCRdb's table is partial and in-frame only. The repertoire holds about 190,000 clones, about four fifths seen once, with about 1.7% in the top ten. This CDR3 contains 17 residues. Trimming took 5 bases from V and 0 from J; bases not matched to a gene: 8. Germline V lookup: CDR1 MNHEY, CDR2 SMNVEV (reference sequence). Sampled while nominally healthy, donors likely had unrecorded immune exposures. The sample belongs to a study of cytomegalovirus exposure and HLA in healthy donors. Study-level findings and limits: High specificity and sensitivity for cytomegalovirus status were reported for the classifier. Clonal expansion, a later analysis showed, was greater in HLA-associated TCR beta chains than in equally common others. Available immune exposure information covered CMV serostatus only.

V gene TRBV27 combines with J gene TRBJ1-2; 11 bases map to TRBD1. Input material: PBMCs. This sequence was found in a man aged 18 to 29 in good health and CMV-seronegative. CDR3 sequence: CASSAGQGARTNYGYTF. The CDR3 DNA is TGTGCCAGCAGTGCCGGACAGGGGGCGAGAACTAACTATGGCTACACCTTC.